The entry that follows covers one T cell receptor (beta chain) sequence. The antigen is undetermined. Germline-derived CDR1 and CDR2 are MGHRA and YSYEKL. V was trimmed by 7 bases and J by 4 bases, leaving 13 bases between them. This CDR3 has 13 amino acids. This sample was taken from a study of T cell repertoires in cytomegalovirus infection. On the study more broadly: Both CMV infection and a matching HLA type were indicated by public TCR beta signatures. Study-level findings and limits: People with CMV and the relevant HLA were identified by cumulative public TCR beta family frequency. There were HLA-C-restricted CMV-specific TCR beta clonotypes dominating the ex vivo response.

From the reads, TCRdb called clonotypes with MiXCR, one entry per CDR3 protein. Of some 180,000 distinct CDR3 sequences in the sample, roughly a sixth were seen once. The J gene is TRBJ1-1, the V gene TRBV4-1; no definite D call. This receptor was identified in a human donor in good health (CMV status not recorded). Some clones in this sample may be carry-over from other donors' samples. The sequenced sample consisted of CD8+ T cells from PBMCs. For the CDR3, the DNA is TGCGCCAGCAAAACAACCGGGGTCACTGAAGCTTTCTTT. It encodes CASKTTGVTEAFF.